The clone carrying this T cell receptor (beta chain) was counted at least ten times. Its cognate antigen is unknown. Patients with uncontrolled infections, other autoimmune diseases, pregnancy or lactation were excluded. V was pared by 2 bases and J by 7 bases, with 9 bases between. Germline CDR1 SNHLY, CDR2 FYNNEI. The CDR3 is 14 amino acids. Researchers amplified the TCR beta CDR3 regions from RNA transcripts. Using the HTBI primer set, a first-round RT-PCR was run on the TCR CDR3. MiXCR, run by TCRdb on the multiplex PCR reads, gives a single entry per CDR3 protein. The sample has fewer than 400,000 distinct CDR3 sequences; more than 15% are singletons. The sample originates from a study of T cells in Graves' hyperthyroidism and ophthalmopathy. General study results and limits: It was a median around 6 months before onset that the model predicted ophthalmopathy.

The sequenced material came from blood. The sequence came from a woman under 30 with Graves' hyperthyroidism that later progressed to Graves' ophthalmopathy. This sequence joins TRBV2 and TRBJ1-6; D remains unclear. The CDR3 sequence is CASSERHGNSPLHF. The CDR3 bases are TGTGCCAGCAGTGAAAGGCATGGGAATTCACCCCTCCACTTT.